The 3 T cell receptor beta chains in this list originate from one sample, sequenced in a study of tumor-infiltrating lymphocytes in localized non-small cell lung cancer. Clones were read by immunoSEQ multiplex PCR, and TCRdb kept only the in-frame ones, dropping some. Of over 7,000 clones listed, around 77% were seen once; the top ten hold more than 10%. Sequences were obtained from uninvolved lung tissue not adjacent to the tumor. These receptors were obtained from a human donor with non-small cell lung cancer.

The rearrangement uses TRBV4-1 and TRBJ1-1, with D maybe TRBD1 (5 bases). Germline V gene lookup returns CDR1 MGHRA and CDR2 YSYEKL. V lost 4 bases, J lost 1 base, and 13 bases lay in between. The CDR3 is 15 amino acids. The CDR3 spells CASSREYRRNTEAFF. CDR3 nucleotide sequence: TGCGCCAGCAGCCGCGAGTACAGGAGGAACACTGAAGCTTTCTTT.

CDR3 sequence: CASSLRGYQPQHF. As DNA, the CDR3 is TGTGCCAGCAGTCTCAGGGGTTATCAGCCCCAGCATTTT. The V gene is TRBV28, the J gene TRBJ1-5; maybe TRBD1 (6 bases). The germline V gene encodes CDR1 MDHEN and CDR2 SYDVKM. Between the trimmed V and J ends, which lost 5 bases and 5 bases, there was a span of 10 bases. This CDR3 contains 13 residues.

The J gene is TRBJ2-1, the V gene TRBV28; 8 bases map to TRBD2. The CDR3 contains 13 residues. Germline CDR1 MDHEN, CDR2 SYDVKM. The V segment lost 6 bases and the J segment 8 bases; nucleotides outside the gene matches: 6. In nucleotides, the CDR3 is TGTGCCAGCAGAAGCGGGAGTATTTATGAGCAGTTCTTC. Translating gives CASRSGSIYEQFF.